The clone carrying this T cell receptor (beta chain) was recorded only once. The antigen is not known. The sample originates from a study of CD8+ T cells in alopecia areata. Study information: Treated individuals took tofacitinib by mouth, 5 to 10 mg twice daily.

Notes on the study in general: With tofacitinib ongoing, many expanded lesional clones persisted in both scalp and blood. Tofacitinib significantly brought down scalp clonality and expanded CD8+ clones among top 100. Normal skin's resident alphabeta T cells are also sequenced in scalp samples.

The treatment is: oral pan-JAK inhibitor, 5-10 mg twice daily. RNA, once extracted, was reverse transcribed into cDNA for use as the sequencing template. Repertoires were generated with immunoSEQ multiplex PCR, while TCRdb's copy carries only in-frame clones and drops some. The sample carries some 170,000 clones, roughly 53% recorded once. The input for sequencing was CD8+ T cells sorted from blood, taken at week 24, from a patient treated with tofacitinib. The sequence was obtained from a human donor with alopecia areata.

The chain's CDR3 is CASVDRPYSTDTQYF. DNA of the CDR3: TGTGCCAGCGTAGACAGGCCGTACAGCACAGATACGCAGTATTTT. The chain combines TRBV2 with TRBJ2-3; tentatively, D is TRBD1 (6 bases). The length of the CDR3 is 15 residues. V was clipped by 8 bases and J by 0 bases, with 15 bases between them. The V gene's germline CDR1 is SNHLY and CDR2 FYNNEI.